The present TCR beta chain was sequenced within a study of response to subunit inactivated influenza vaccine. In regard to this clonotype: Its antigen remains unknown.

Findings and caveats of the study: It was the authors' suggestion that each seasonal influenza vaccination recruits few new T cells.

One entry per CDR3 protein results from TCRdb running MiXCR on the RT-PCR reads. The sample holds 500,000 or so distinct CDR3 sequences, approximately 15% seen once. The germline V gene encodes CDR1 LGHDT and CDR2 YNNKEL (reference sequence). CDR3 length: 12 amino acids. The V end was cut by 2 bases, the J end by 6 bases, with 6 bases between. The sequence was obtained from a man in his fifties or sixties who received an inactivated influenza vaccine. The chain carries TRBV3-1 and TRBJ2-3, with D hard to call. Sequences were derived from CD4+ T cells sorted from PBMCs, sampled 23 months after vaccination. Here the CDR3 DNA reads TGTGCCAGCAGCCAACTAGTGGATACGCAGTATTTT. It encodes CASSQLVDTQYF.